The present TCR beta chain was sequenced within a study of blood T cell repertoires in COVID-19. The repertoire was sequenced with immunoSEQ multiplex PCR; TCRdb's copy has only in-frame clones and lacks some. This table holds 250,000 to 300,000 clones, about 91% found once. CDR1 and CDR2 (germline): SGHNT, YYREEE (reference sequence). Trimming at V came to 3 bases and at J to 5 bases, leaving 10 bases not matched to a gene. The CDR3 sequence is 17 residues long. The sequencing sample was made of peripheral blood. The gene calls are TRBV5-4 and TRBJ2-2, with TRBD2 matching over 10 bases. The TCR sequence derives from an older woman with acute or convalescent COVID-19. This chain's CDR3 is CASSSGGLAGDTGELFF. In DNA, the CDR3 is TGTGCCAGCAGCTCGGGAGGGCTAGCGGGAGATACCGGGGAGCTGTTTTTT.